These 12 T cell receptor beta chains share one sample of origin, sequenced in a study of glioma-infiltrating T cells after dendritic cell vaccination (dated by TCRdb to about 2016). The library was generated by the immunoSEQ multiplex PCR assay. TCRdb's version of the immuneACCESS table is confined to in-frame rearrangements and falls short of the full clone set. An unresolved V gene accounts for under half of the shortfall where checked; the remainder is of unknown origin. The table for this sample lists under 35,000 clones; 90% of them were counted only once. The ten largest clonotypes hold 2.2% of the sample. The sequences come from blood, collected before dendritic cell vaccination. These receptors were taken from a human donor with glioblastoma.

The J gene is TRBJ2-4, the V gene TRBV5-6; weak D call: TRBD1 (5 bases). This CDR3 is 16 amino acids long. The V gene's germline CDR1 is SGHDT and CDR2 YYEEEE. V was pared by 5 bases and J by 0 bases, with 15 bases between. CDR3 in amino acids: CASRGPGLSAKNIQYF. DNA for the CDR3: TGTGCCAGCAGAGGTCCAGGGCTCTCAGCCAAAAACATTCAGTACTTC. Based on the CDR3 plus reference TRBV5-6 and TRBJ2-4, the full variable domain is DAGVTQSPTHLIKTRGQQVTLRCSPKSGHDTVSWYQQALGQGPQFIFQYYEEEERQRGNFPDRFSGHQFPNYSSELNVNALLLGDSALYLCASRGPGLSAKNIQYFGAGTRLSVL.

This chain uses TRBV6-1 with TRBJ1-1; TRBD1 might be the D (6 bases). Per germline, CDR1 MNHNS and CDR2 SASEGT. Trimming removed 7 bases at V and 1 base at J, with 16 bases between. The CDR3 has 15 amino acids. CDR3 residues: CASTRYGQRNTEAFF. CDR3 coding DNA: TGTGCCAGCACCAGGTACGGACAGAGGAACACTGAAGCTTTCTTT.

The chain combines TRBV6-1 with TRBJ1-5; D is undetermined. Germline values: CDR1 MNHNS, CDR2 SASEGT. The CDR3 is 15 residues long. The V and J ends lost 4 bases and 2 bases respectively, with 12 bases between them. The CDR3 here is CASSAGYGGNQPQHF. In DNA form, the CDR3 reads TGTGCCAGCAGTGCGGGATACGGAGGCAATCAGCCCCAGCATTTT.

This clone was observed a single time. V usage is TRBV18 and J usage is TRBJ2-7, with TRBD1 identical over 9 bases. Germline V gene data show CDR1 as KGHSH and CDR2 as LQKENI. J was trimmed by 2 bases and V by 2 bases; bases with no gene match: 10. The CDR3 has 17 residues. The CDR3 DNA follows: TGTGCCAGCTCACCATTACCACCGGGACAGGGCCCCTACGAGCAGTACTTC. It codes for CASSPLPPGQGPYEQYF.

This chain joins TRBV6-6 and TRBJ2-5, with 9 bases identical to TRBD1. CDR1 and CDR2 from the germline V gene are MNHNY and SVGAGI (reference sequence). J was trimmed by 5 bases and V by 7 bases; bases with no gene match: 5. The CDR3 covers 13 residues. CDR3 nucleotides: TGTGCCAGCACTGACAGGGGGTGGGAGACCCAGTACTTC. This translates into CASTDRGWETQYF.

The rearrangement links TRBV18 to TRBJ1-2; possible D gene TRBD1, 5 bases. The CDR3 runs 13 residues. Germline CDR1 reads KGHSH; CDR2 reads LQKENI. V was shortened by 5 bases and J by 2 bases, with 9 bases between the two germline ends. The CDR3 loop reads CASSGDRNYGYTF. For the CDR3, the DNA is TGTGCCAGCTCAGGTGACAGAAACTATGGCTACACCTTC.

The CDR3 coding sequence is TGCGCCAGCAGCTTGCGACCCGAGGGGGCCTACAATGAGCAGTTCTTC. It specifies CASSLRPEGAYNEQFF. The genes are TRBV5-1 and TRBJ2-1; TRBD1 might be the D (6 bases). V was clipped by 1 base and J by 2 bases, with 13 bases between them. The CDR3 has 16 residues. Germline CDR1 SGHRS, CDR2 YFSETQ.

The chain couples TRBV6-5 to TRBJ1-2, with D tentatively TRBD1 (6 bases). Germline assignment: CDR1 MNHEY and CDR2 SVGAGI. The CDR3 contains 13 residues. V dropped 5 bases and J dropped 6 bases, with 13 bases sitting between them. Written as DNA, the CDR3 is TGTGCCAGCAGTAAAACAGGGTTGAATGGCTACACCTTC. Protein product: CASSKTGLNGYTF.

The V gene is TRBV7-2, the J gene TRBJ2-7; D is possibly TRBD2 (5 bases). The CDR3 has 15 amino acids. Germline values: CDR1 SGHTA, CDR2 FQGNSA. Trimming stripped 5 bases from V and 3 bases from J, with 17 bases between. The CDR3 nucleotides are TGTGCCAGCAGCACCCCGACTGGAGGTTACTACGAGCAGTACTTC. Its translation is CASSTPTGGYYEQYF.

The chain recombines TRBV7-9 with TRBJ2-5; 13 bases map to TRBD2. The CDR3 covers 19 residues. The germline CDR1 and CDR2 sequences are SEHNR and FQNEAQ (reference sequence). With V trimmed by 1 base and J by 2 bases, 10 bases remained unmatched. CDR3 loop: CASSLEYGQLAGGQETQYF. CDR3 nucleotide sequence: TGTGCCAGCAGCTTAGAATACGGGCAACTAGCGGGGGGGCAAGAGACCCAGTACTTC.

The DNA for the CDR3 is TGTGCCAGTAGCCTGACGACAGGGAGAGTCGCTGAAGCTTTCTTT. Its translation: CASSLTTGRVAEAFF. The rearrangement links TRBV19 to TRBJ1-1; the match to TRBD1 covers 7 bases. J lost 6 bases, V lost 6 bases, and 13 bases had no gene match. In germline, CDR1 is LNHDA, CDR2 SQIVND (reference sequence). The CDR3 covers 15 residues. Using reference TRBV19 and TRBJ1-1 for the parts outside the CDR3, the full variable domain is DGGITQSPKYLFRKEGQNVTLSCEQNLNHDAMYWYRQDPGQGLRLIYYSQIVNDFQKGDIAEGYSVSREKKESFPLTVTSAQKNPTAFYLCASSLTTGRVAEAFFGQGTRLTVV.

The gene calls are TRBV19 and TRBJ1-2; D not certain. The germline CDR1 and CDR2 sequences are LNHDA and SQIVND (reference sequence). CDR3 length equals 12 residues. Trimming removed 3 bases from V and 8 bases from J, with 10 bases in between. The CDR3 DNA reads TGTGCCAGTAGTATTTTTCCCACAGGCTACACCTTC. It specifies CASSIFPTGYTF.